This paragraph covers one T cell receptor beta chain sequence. Its antigen is not yet known. The protocol used for the library was the immunoSEQ multiplex PCR assay. The multiplex PCR relied on a mix of 60 forward primers for TCR Vbeta segments and 13 reverse primers for TCR Jbeta segments. The CDR3 region of rearranged TCR beta genes was amplified from genomic DNA with a multiplex PCR assay. The amplified TCR beta libraries were sequenced on the Illumina HiSeq System as 87-base-pair reads. The original methods were these. A later analysis counted about 80 million unique TCR beta chains across the 666 repertoires, and 9.5 million to 11 million of these chains were shared by at least two donors. Raw reads were error-corrected and collapsed into unique sequences with a nearest-neighbor algorithm that merged closely related sequences to remove PCR and sequencing errors. Alignment of CDR3 sequences to IMGT reference sequences was used to assign V, D and J gene segments. Each retained sequence needed at least a six-nucleotide match to both a V gene segment and a J gene segment. Rearrangements were called productive when the CDR3 lacked stop codons and stayed in frame with V and J; all others were non-productive. CDR3 was defined according to IMGT convention as the region running from the second conserved V-encoded cysteine to the conserved J-encoded phenylalanine. The earlier analysis of 450 to 750 of the donors excluded any sequence lacking an unambiguous match to a single V gene segment. An earlier analysis of several hundred of the donors called V segments functional above 56.7% productive rearrangements and segregating when the between-donor standard deviation exceeded 5%. To diagnose cytomegalovirus status from the catalog of TCR beta chain sequences, a statistical classification framework was built. In a later analysis, TCR nucleotide sequences were compared against IMGT/GENE-DB human TR gene sequences so that V and J genes could be assigned. Using the TCRdist pipeline, a later analysis assigned CDR3 sequences along with most-parsimonious VDJ recombination scenarios. In a later analysis, every TCR beta chain was defined by the combination of its CDR3 amino acid sequence and its V-gene family, and reads without a unique V-gene family were dropped. A later analysis removed 550 to 700 highly shared, low-generation-probability nucleotide sequences to deal with suspected cross-contamination and a sequencing artifact. In a later analysis, a clonal expansion index for each public chain was calculated from normalized within-repertoire ranks of inferred template counts. In a later analysis, generation probabilities were computed using a VDJ recombination model fitted to out-of-frame rearrangements, and the results were checked against IGoR. A later analysis scored TCR-TCR, TCR-HLA and TCR-CMV co-occurrence with hypergeometric tests, applying a repertoire-size bias correction to TCR pairs. To estimate false discovery rates, a later analysis permuted the HLA or CMV assignments 20 times. In a later analysis, co-occurring TCRs were grouped using DBSCAN, with TCRdist sequence similarity added in when clustering inside HLA-allele-positive subsets. Co-occurrence clustering excluded repertoires with fewer than 30,000 or more than 120,000 public chains, plus five with anomalous nucleotide sharing. TCRdb took over this immuneACCESS table, retaining in-frame rearrangements with V and J assigned. Such tables are incomplete; in checked studies, under half of the missing clones stem from an unresolved V gene, and the remainder is unexplained. Clone size and the V and J calls come from that table; the DNA yielded D and trimming. This sample's table has entries for tens of thousands of clones. The ten largest clones add up to 17% of the sample.

In total, more than 500 healthy bone marrow donors made up the cohort. All cohort members were sampled while nominally healthy, although unrecorded immune exposures were likely present. The donor tested CMV seropositive and was one of the 289 seropositive cohort members. Each donor provided a peripheral blood sample, and peripheral blood mononuclear cells were used for TCR beta sequencing. Genomic DNA was extracted from the blood cell samples with the Qiagen DNeasy Blood Extraction Kit. This sample is part of a study of cytomegalovirus exposure and HLA in healthy donors (dated by TCRdb to 2016 to 2017). About the study as a whole: An earlier analysis of some 620 of the donors reported 250 to 350 Gb of sequence data and around 100 million unique TCR beta sequences obtained from about 200 million T cells. Approximately 310 gigabases of sequencing data and tens of millions of unique TCR sequences were included in an early release covering 550 to 650 HLA-typed donors. Of the approximately 400 genotyped donors, 70% to 90% were placed in the genetic ancestry cluster associated with self-reported Caucasian donors. The aim of the study was to test whether cataloging public T cell receptors could identify signatures of past pathogen exposure. Using immunosequencing, the study profiled T cell repertoires from around 680 subjects and related those repertoires to cytomegalovirus serostatus. A separate validation cohort of approximately 120 different subjects was used in addition to the roughly 700-subject first cohort. High-throughput TCR immunosequencing, statistical association of individual TCRs with disease status, and machine learning were combined to predict cytomegalovirus infection status. A later analysis re-examined previously published TCR beta repertoires from 500 to 700 donors and added high-resolution HLA genotyping to investigate patterns of TCR occurrence. Rather than using new phenotypic data, the later analysis identified candidate immune exposures from TCR beta sequences and from how often those sequences occurred across donors. An earlier analysis of fewer than 750 of the donors used high-throughput TCR beta sequencing to judge whether each TCR beta V gene segment behaved as functional or pseudogenic. Donor age, sex, ethnicity and CMV serostatus were compiled together with the repertoire data. A later genetic analysis took genome-wide SNP genotypes for about 65% of the roughly 670 donors and used that subset as a discovery cohort. All discovery cohort repertoires had been generated on a single sequencing platform. HLA typing included class I and class II loci at four-digit resolution. The number of donors typed differed by locus, with about 629-630 for A, B, C, DRB1 and DQB1, around 500 for DQA1, under 610 for DPA1, and roughly 450 for DPB1. Four to six DR-DQ haplotypes were handled as single units for association and clustering, since linkage in the cohort was strong. Among 350 to 400 genotyped donors of the cohort, an average of around 240,000 unique TCR beta nucleotide sequences were sequenced per donor, around a sixth of them non-productive. Results and caveats for the whole study, not just this receptor: In a later analysis, the rate of TCR association differed among HLA loci, with DRB1 alleles having the most associated TCRs and HLA-C alleles having the fewest. Compared with equally common non-associated chains, HLA-associated TCR beta chains in a later analysis were more clonally expanded and had lower generation probabilities. According to a later analysis, parvovirus B19, influenza, CMV and Epstein-Barr virus appeared linked to several top co-occurrence clusters. Correlated functional status among segregating V segments might be attributable to linkage disequilibrium, but an unknown experimental factor could not be ruled out. Because HLA typing was missing for some donors at each locus, association tests included only the typed subset. Roughly uniform sequencing depth across donors was assumed in presence/absence analyses, although this assumption may not hold. In a later genetic analysis, a missense DCLRE1C variant was associated with V-gene and J-gene trimming of TCR beta chains, and the association was replicated in an independent cohort. The classifier was reported to diagnose cytomegalovirus status with high specificity and sensitivity in both the original cohort and the validation cohort. A further reported finding was that TCR beta sequences accurately predicted the HLA-A and HLA-B alleles for most subjects in the first cohort. According to a later analysis, most CMV-associated TCR beta chains appeared to be HLA-restricted, and the HLA associations seemed to be driven largely by CMV exposure. When HLA alleles, especially DR and DQ, strongly co-occurred, TCR associations were difficult to assign to individual alleles. According to a later genetic analysis, donors in an Asian-associated ancestry cluster had fewer N-insertions in productive TCRs than the approximately 650-donor mean. Approximately 16 rarely observed V segments, including chromosome 9 orphons, were excluded from the earlier analysis of almost 600 of the donors because counts were too low. In an earlier analysis of 500 to 650 of the donors, most TCR beta V segments appeared in productive rearrangements about 87% or about 30% of the time, broadly matching IMGT annotations. The authors suggested that the approach could potentially be extended to other disease states and immunological phenotypes. Specific HLA alleles were associated with 16,951 TCR beta sequences at a false discovery rate of 0.05 in a later analysis. Most TCR sequences were seen in very few donors, while some public TCRs were found in many individuals. Only TCR beta chains were sequenced in this cohort, and the absence of alpha or paired-chain data limited detectable features. A total of roughly 160 TCR beta chains were listed by the study as associated with cytomegalovirus. Immune exposure information for the cohort was limited to CMV serostatus. In vitro tests confirmed that a few of the cytomegalovirus-associated TCR beta chains recognize cytomegalovirus antigens. A cluster of highly shared sequence variants was judged likely to represent a technical artifact of the sequencing pipeline.

The specimen sequenced was PBMCs. This receptor was obtained from a male donor in good health and CMV-seropositive.

The bases are TGTGCCAGCAGTGAACCCGGGACCTACGAGCAGTACTTC. This yields the protein CASSEPGTYEQYF. The sequence joins TRBV6-1 to TRBJ2-7; the D segment could be TRBD2, given 5 matching bases. The germline ends are 7 bases apart after V is trimmed by 2 bases and J by 2 bases. The CDR3, from cysteine to phenylalanine, totals 13 residues. The retained sequence is limited to the CDR3, 39 bases, with the frame set at the first base. Via the germline V gene, CDR1 is MNHNS and CDR2 SASEGT.